This T cell receptor (beta chain) emerged from a study of blood T cell repertoires in COVID-19 (TCRdb year 2020). Study-level background: Collaborator samples came from the United States, Italy and Spain and covered acute and convalescent phases of COVID-19. The material from the prospective study consisted of cDNA or gDNA derived from T cells, B-cell-depleted T cells, or PBMCs. Subjects who had been exposed to COVID-19, were actively infected with it, or had recovered from it provided the deeply sampled blood TCRbeta repertoires that made up the dataset. The repertoires were released in a freely available public database meant as a resource for research on the immune response to SARS-CoV-2. Samples were obtained from the ongoing ImmuneRACE study (first 160 participants) and from over a thousand subjects provided by 6 global collaborators. The sample metadata nearly always contained a de-identified subject ID, COVID-19 status, age in years and sex. HLA class I and class II types, where available, came from metadata supplied by the sample provider rather than from assay-based typing.

Enrolling through a virtual design, the prospective study's participants ranged in age from about 18 to 89 years and lived across around 25 United States geographic areas. In the prospective study, participants were assigned to cohorts based on the clinical history participants reported in a screening survey and a study questionnaire. For ImmuneRACE Cohort 3, a participant was defined as recovered based on two consecutive negative NP/OP PCR tests, clearance by a healthcare professional, or resolution of symptoms. In the prospective study, mobile phlebotomists collected whole blood, serum and a nasopharyngeal or oropharyngeal swab from each participant. Over a roughly 2-month period, participants in the prospective study had the option of providing additional blood draws and questionnaires. Blood samples from the prospective study were shipped frozen or at room temperature prior to DNA extraction.

What the work shows at the level of the full study, not this receptor alone: Clinical and demographic metadata were provided uncurated, with the amount varying by source and participant.

As concerns this clone: The specificity of this receptor is unknown. No base qualities exist here, and no much larger clone lies one base off it.

The germline V gene yields SQVTM for CDR1 and ANQGSEA for CDR2. The junction shows trimming of 3 bases on V and 2 bases on J, plus 28 bases between the germline ends. Its CDR3 holds 19 amino acids, cysteine through phenylalanine. The only DNA kept is the CDR3, 57 bases in frame from the first base. TCRbeta CDR3 regions were amplified from genomic DNA using the immunoSEQ Assay, a bias-controlled multiplex PCR. The published analysis was carried out like this. Within the assay, amplification of reference gene primers was used to estimate how many nucleated cells each sample contained. To quantify the absolute abundance of each unique TCRbeta CDR3 rearrangement, sequence reads were collapsed and filtered. For each sample, productive Simpson clonality was calculated as the square root of Simpson's diversity index over productive rearrangements. TCRdb carries this immuneACCESS record with in-frame sequences only. Its versions omit some clonotypes, under half of them owing to an unresolved V gene in the studies checked, with the rest unexplained. V, J and clone size are taken as reported in that table, and D and trimming were inferred from the DNA itself. For this sample there are around 200,000 clones; roughly 85% appear just once. More than 5% of the sample lies in the top ten.

This clonotype was obtained from a man in his forties who had recovered from COVID-19. Sequencing used PBMCs or T cells enriched from blood (not recorded which). The sequence is built from TRBV29-1 and TRBJ1-1, with the D gene not confidently named. The DNA sequence is given as TGCAGCGTTGAGGAACAGCCCAATTTCGGCCCTCAATTTAACACTGAAGCTTTCTTT. This translates into CSVEEQPNFGPQFNTEAFF.